One sample yielded the 12 T cell receptor beta chains listed below, sequenced in a study of blood T cell repertoires in COVID-19. Libraries were prepared by immunoSEQ multiplex PCR; TCRdb keeps only in-frame clonotypes and omits some of them. Of some 150,000 clones listed, 87% are singletons. The specimen was peripheral blood. The receptors come from a woman in her forties or fifties with acute or convalescent COVID-19.

This rearrangement joins TRBV5-1 to TRBJ1-6, with D maybe TRBD1 (6 bases). V shed 0 bases and J shed 8 bases, with 12 bases lying between them. Germline CDR1 reads SGHRS; CDR2 reads YFSETQ. The CDR3 consists of 15 residues. The CDR3 loop reads CASSLVSRGDSPLHF. For the CDR3, the DNA is TGCGCCAGCAGCTTGGTTAGCAGGGGTGATTCACCCCTCCACTTT.

This chain links TRBV30 with TRBJ1-3, with 7 bases fitting TRBD1. CDR1 is GTSNPN and CDR2 is SVGIG in the germline V gene (reference sequence). V dropped 4 bases and J dropped 4; count of bases not matched to a gene: 4. The CDR3 has 13 residues. Here the CDR3 DNA reads TGTGCCTGGACCCAGGGGGTGGGAAACACCATATATTTT. Translating gives CAWTQGVGNTIYF.

The chain joins TRBV10-1 to TRBJ2-2; D may be TRBD2 (6 bases). Between the trimmed V and J ends, which lost 7 bases and 0 bases, there was a span of 9 bases. The CDR3 extends over 14 amino acids. CDR1 WNHNN and CDR2 SYGVQD come from the germline V gene (reference sequence). The CDR3 is CASMEGSNTGELFF. The CDR3 nucleotides read TGCGCCAGCATGGAGGGGTCGAACACCGGGGAGCTGTTTTTT.

J is TRBJ2-4 and V is TRBV10-1; D is uncertain. This CDR3 spans 14 amino acids. CDR1 and CDR2 from the germline V gene are WNHNN and SYGVQD (reference sequence). Trimming removed 6 bases at V and 4 bases at J, with 13 bases between. The CDR3 sequence is CASSMTNLKNIQYF. The CDR3 nucleotides are TGCGCCAGCAGCATGACAAACCTAAAAAACATTCAGTACTTC.

The rearrangement uses TRBV6-5 and TRBJ2-7; D is perhaps TRBD2 (6 bases). Germline lookup yields CDR1 MNHEY and CDR2 SVGAGI. The CDR3 is made up of 13 amino acids. V lost 8 bases to trimming and J lost 9 bases, with 20 bases between them. CDR3 amino acids: CASGLRDSSWQYF. The CDR3, as DNA: TGTGCCAGCGGGCTGAGGGACTCTAGCTGGCAGTACTTC.

The chain carries TRBV7-6 and TRBJ1-6; 7 positions agree with TRBD1. The germline V gene encodes CDR1 SGHVS and CDR2 FNYEAQ. The CDR3 has 18 residues. V dropped 5 bases and J dropped 6; count of bases not matched to a gene: 16. CDR3 coding DNA: TGTGCCAGCAGCCCCTACCCCCCTCGGGACAGAACTAATTCACCCCTCCACTTT. This sequence encodes CASSPYPPRDRTNSPLHF.

The rearrangement joins TRBV9 to TRBJ1-2, with TRBD1 identical over 11 bases. The CDR3 consists of 14 residues. V dropped 4 bases and J dropped 6; count of bases not matched to a gene: 5. The germline CDR1 and CDR2 sequences are SGDLS and YYNGEE. CDR3 in DNA: TGTGCCAGCAGCCGGGACAGGGGGATCGATGGCTACACCTTC. This translates into CASSRDRGIDGYTF.

The chain employs TRBV19 and TRBJ2-1, with D maybe TRBD1 (5 bases). The CDR3 loop spans 13 amino acids. Germline V gene sequence: CDR1 LNHDA, CDR2 SQIVND (reference sequence). The V end was cut by 1 base, the J end by 8 bases, with 9 bases between. For the CDR3, the DNA is TGTGCCAGTAGTATAGCAGGGTACGATGAGCAGTTCTTC. Translated, it gives CASSIAGYDEQFF. Filled out from reference TRBV19 and TRBJ2-1, the complete variable domain reads DGGITQSPKYLFRKEGQNVTLSCEQNLNHDAMYWYRQDPGQGLRLIYYSQIVNDFQKGDIAEGYSVSREKKESFPLTVTSAQKNPTAFYLCASSIAGYDEQFFGPGTRLTVL.

J is TRBJ2-7 and V is TRBV6-6; 11 bases map to TRBD2. The CDR3 spans 18 residues. V shed 5 bases and J 0 bases; nucleotides not matched to a gene: 12. Germline V gene sequence: CDR1 MNHNY, CDR2 SVGAGI (reference sequence). This chain's CDR3 is CASSRQGVAGGSSYEQYF. DNA of the CDR3: TGTGCCAGCAGTCGACAGGGTGTAGCGGGGGGGAGCTCCTACGAGCAGTACTTC.

The V call is TRBV11-3, the J call TRBJ2-2; D may be TRBD1 (5 bases). The V gene's germline CDR1 is SGHNT and CDR2 YENEEA. Trimming took off 5 bases at V and 7 bases at J, with 8 bases between the two ends. The CDR3 runs 12 residues. The CDR3 loop is CASSPRVGELFF. CDR3 bases: TGTGCCAGCAGCCCCAGGGTCGGGGAGCTGTTTTTT.

The V gene is TRBV30, the J gene TRBJ2-1; 9 nucleotides agree with TRBD2. Germline lookup yields CDR1 GTSNPN and CDR2 SVGIG (reference sequence). Germline trimming cut 0 bases from V and 0 bases from J; bases unmatched to any gene: 0. There are 15 residues in the CDR3. The CDR3 spells CAWSVAGGSYNEQFF. The CDR3, as DNA: TGTGCCTGGAGTGTAGCGGGGGGCTCCTACAATGAGCAGTTCTTC.

The rearrangement uses TRBV29-1 and TRBJ2-2; 10 bases agree with TRBD1. The CDR3 runs to 14 residues. Trimming at V came to 6 bases and at J to 7 bases, leaving 8 bases not matched to a gene. Germline V gives CDR1 SQVTM, CDR2 ANQGSEA. The CDR3 region has the DNA TGCAGCGTGTCCGGGACAGGGGAGAACGGGGAGCTGTTTTTT. Translated, it gives CSVSGTGENGELFF.